This entry lists 14 T cell receptor beta chains sequenced from one sample in a study of cytomegalovirus exposure and HLA in healthy donors. PCR was performed using 60 Vbeta and 13 Jbeta primers. Assay used: immunoSEQ multiplex PCR; TCRdb lists only in-frame clones, some missing. The sample has some 63,000 clones, about 80% seen once. Source material: PBMCs. The receptor set was obtained from a woman aged 40 to 55 in good health and CMV-seronegative.

The rearrangement uses TRBV6-5 and TRBJ1-4; D remains unclear. CDR1 MNHEY and CDR2 SVGAGI come from the germline V gene. CDR3 length: 15 residues. Trimming removed 0 bases from V and 7 bases from J, with 12 bases in between. CDR3 loop: CASSYSSRGGEKLFF. The CDR3 DNA reads as TGTGCCAGCAGTTACTCCTCCCGAGGCGGTGAAAAACTGTTTTTT.

This rearrangement joins TRBV4-1 to TRBJ2-7; 11 bases map to TRBD2. The germline CDR1 and CDR2 sequences are MGHRA and YSYEKL. The CDR3 consists of 15 residues. After removal of 5 bases from V and 2 bases from J, the junction contained 5 bases not matched to a gene. This CDR3 reads CASSETSGVTYEQYF. The CDR3 bases are TGCGCCAGCAGCGAGACTAGCGGGGTTACCTACGAGCAGTACTTC.

The chain couples TRBV2 to TRBJ2-4; D is possibly TRBD1 (6 bases). Between the trimmed V and J ends, which lost 4 bases and 7 bases, there was a span of 8 bases. There are 12 residues in the CDR3. The V gene's germline CDR1 is SNHLY and CDR2 FYNNEI. CDR3 in amino acids: CASSVQGNIQYF. CDR3 coding DNA: TGTGCCAGCAGTGTCCAGGGGAACATTCAGTACTTC.

The chain couples TRBV18 to TRBJ1-3, with TRBD1 identical over 7 bases. The CDR3 extends over 15 amino acids. The germline gives CDR1 KGHSH, CDR2 LQKENI. V was pared by 5 bases and J by 0 bases, with 4 bases of the junction left unmatched. In DNA, the CDR3 is TGTGCCAGCTCATACGGGACAGCCTCTGGAAACACCATATATTTT. Amino acids: CASSYGTASGNTIYF.

The chain recombines TRBV28 with TRBJ2-4, with D uncertain. V was pared by 1 base and J by 2 bases, with 9 bases between. Germline V CDR1 and CDR2: MDHEN, SYDVKM. This CDR3 comprises 15 residues. In DNA, the CDR3 is TGTGCCAGCAGTTTATTTCGGGTTTCCAAAAACATTCAGTACTTC. It codes for CASSLFRVSKNIQYF.

This clone was detected once. The chain joins TRBV5-1 to TRBJ1-1, with D possibly being TRBD1 (5 bases). The V gene's germline CDR1 is SGHRS and CDR2 YFSETQ. V was shortened by 0 bases and J by 3 bases, with 9 bases between the two germline ends. This CDR3 contains 14 residues. CDR3 residues: CASSLAGRDTEAFF. CDR3 DNA: TGCGCCAGCAGCTTGGCCGGCAGGGACACTGAAGCTTTCTTT.

This rearrangement joins TRBV7-2 to TRBJ1-3; TRBD1 matches at 7 bases. V lost 1 base and J lost 4; bases outside the gene matches: 4. The CDR3 sequence is 15 residues long. Germline-derived CDR1 and CDR2 are SGHTA and FQGNSA. In DNA, the CDR3 is TGTGCCAGCAGCTTAGAGGGGGCTTCAGGAAACACCATATATTTT. Amino acids: CASSLEGASGNTIYF.

The gene calls are TRBV18 and TRBJ2-1; the match to TRBD2 covers 8 bases. The CDR3 is 14 amino acids. Germline CDR1 KGHSH, CDR2 LQKENI. The V and J ends lost 1 base and 6 bases, in that order; junction bases with no gene match: 2. The CDR3 DNA reads TGTGCCAGCTCACCACAACTAGCGGCCAATGAGCAGTTCTTC. Its translation: CASSPQLAANEQFF.

The chain links TRBV19 to TRBJ1-5, with D hard to call. The germline CDR1 and CDR2 sequences are LNHDA and SQIVND (reference sequence). With 8 bases removed from V and 4 bases from J, the gap between germline ends came to 12 bases. This CDR3 contains 13 residues. CDR3 loop: CASRPRGNQPQHF. As DNA, the CDR3 is TGTGCCAGTCGCCCACGCGGAAATCAGCCCCAGCATTTT.

The table lists this clone with a few counts. The chain carries TRBV5-1 and TRBJ2-7; 9 bases line up with TRBD2. This CDR3 contains 15 residues. Per germline, CDR1 SGHRS and CDR2 YFSETQ. The junction had 3 bases not matched to a gene; V was cut back by 2 bases and J by 0 bases. The DNA of the CDR3 is TGCGCCAGCAGCTTCCTAGCGGGAAGCTCCTACGAGCAGTACTTC. The encoded protein is CASSFLAGSSYEQYF.

V gene TRBV6-5 combines with J gene TRBJ2-7, with 9 bases that match TRBD2. In germline, CDR1 is MNHEY, CDR2 SVGAGI. The CDR3 covers 15 residues. The V gene end was trimmed by 5 bases and the J gene end by 3 bases; junction bases not matched to a gene: 8. The CDR3 sequence: CASSLGLALLYEQYF. In DNA, the CDR3 is TGTGCCAGCAGTCTCGGACTAGCGCTACTCTACGAGCAGTACTTC.

The chain uses TRBV29-1 and TRBJ1-1, with TRBD1 identical over 9 bases. The V gene's germline CDR1 is SQVTM and CDR2 ANQGSEA. This CDR3 has 14 amino acids. V shed 7 bases and J 4 bases; nucleotides not matched to a gene: 10. The CDR3: CSGIQGAAVTEAFF. CDR3 sequence (DNA): TGCAGCGGGATACAGGGGGCGGCGGTCACTGAAGCTTTCTTT.

The V gene is TRBV5-1, the J gene TRBJ1-1, with D tentatively TRBD1 (5 bases). V was clipped by 0 bases and J by 6 bases, with 12 bases between them. CDR1 SGHRS and CDR2 YFSETQ come from the germline V gene. The CDR3 is 14 amino acids. The CDR3 sequence: CASSLAGGFAEAFF. CDR3 DNA: TGCGCCAGCAGCTTGGCCGGGGGTTTCGCTGAAGCTTTCTTT.

The V and J genes are TRBV6-5 and TRBJ2-3, with D possibly matching TRBD2 (7 bases). Germline CDR1 is MNHEY and CDR2 is SVGAGI. This CDR3 is 14 amino acids long. The ends were cut back, 10 bases at V and 2 bases at J, with 16 bases in the middle. The CDR3 protein is CANTLGGATDTQYF. CDR3 DNA: TGTGCCAACACCCTGGGGGGGGCCACAGATACGCAGTATTTT.